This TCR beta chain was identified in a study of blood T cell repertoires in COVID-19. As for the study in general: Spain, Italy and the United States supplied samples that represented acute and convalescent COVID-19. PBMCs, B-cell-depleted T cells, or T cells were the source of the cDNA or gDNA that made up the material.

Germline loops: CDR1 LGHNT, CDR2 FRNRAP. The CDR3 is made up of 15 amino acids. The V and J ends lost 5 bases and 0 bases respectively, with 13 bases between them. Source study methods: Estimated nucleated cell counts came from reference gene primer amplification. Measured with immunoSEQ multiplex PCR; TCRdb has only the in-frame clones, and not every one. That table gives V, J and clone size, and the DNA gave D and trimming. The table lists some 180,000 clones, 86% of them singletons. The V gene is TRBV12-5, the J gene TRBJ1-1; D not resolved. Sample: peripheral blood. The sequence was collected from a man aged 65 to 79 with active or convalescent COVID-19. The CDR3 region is CASGPPGIMNTEAFF. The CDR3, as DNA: TGTGCTAGTGGTCCCCCCGGGATCATGAACACTGAAGCTTTCTTT.